A single sample is the source of the 15 T cell receptor beta chains below, sequenced in a study of blood T cell repertoires in COVID-19. Repertoires were generated with immunoSEQ multiplex PCR, while TCRdb's copy carries only in-frame clones and drops some. This sample carries about 270,000 clones, around 81% of them seen once, and the ten largest clones take about 3.2%. Sequencing used peripheral blood. The receptors were gathered from an older woman with active or convalescent COVID-19.

J is TRBJ1-6 and V is TRBV5-5; D possibly corresponds to TRBD1 (5 bases). Germline V gene sequence: CDR1 SGHKS, CDR2 YYEKEE (reference sequence). V gave up 1 base and J gave up 9 bases, with 14 bases separating them. CDR3 length: 15 residues. CDR3 nucleotide sequence: TGTGCCAGCAGCTTGAGGCGGGACGCTGGTTCACCCCTCCACTTT. Its protein product is CASSLRRDAGSPLHF.

The chain combines TRBV27 with TRBJ2-1; weak D call: TRBD1 (6 bases). Trimming cost V 8 bases and J 3 bases, with 17 bases left between them. CDR1 MNHEY and CDR2 SMNVEV come from the germline V gene (reference sequence). This CDR3 contains 15 residues. The CDR3, as DNA: TGTGCCAGCGCAGGGGTGGGGGCTGGCTACAATGAGCAGTTCTTC. Protein: CASAGVGAGYNEQFF.

A few counts support this clone. Here the CDR3 DNA reads TGTGCCAGCAAACAGGGGGGCATGAACACTGAAGCTTTCTTT. Translating it yields CASKQGGMNTEAFF. This chain uses TRBV11-3 with TRBJ1-1; TRBD1 matches 8 bases. There are 14 residues in the CDR3. V dropped 7 bases and J dropped 0; count of bases not matched to a gene: 4. Germline loops: CDR1 SGHNT, CDR2 YENEEA.

In DNA form, the CDR3 reads TGTGCCAGCTCACCACTAGGGACAGGGCCCTACGAGCAGTACTTC. Translation: CASSPLGTGPYEQYF. The rearrangement uses TRBV18 and TRBJ2-7; TRBD1 aligns across 9 bases. Trimming removed 1 base from V and 2 bases from J; junction bases left unmatched: 3. The germline V gene has CDR1 KGHSH and CDR2 LQKENI. The CDR3 is made up of 15 amino acids.

This chain links TRBV3-1 (or the pseudogene TRBV3-2) with TRBJ2-2, with 14 positions matching TRBD2. Looked up from germline, CDR1 is LGHDT and CDR2 is YNNKEL (reference sequence). This CDR3 spans 17 amino acids. V gave up 4 bases and J gave up 3 bases; unmatched junction bases: 4. The CDR3, as DNA: TGTGCCAGCAGCCCGACTAGCGGGGGGGCATACACCGGGGAGCTGTTTTTT. Amino acid sequence: CASSPTSGGAYTGELFF.

The chain joins TRBV5-6 to TRBJ1-2, with 8 bases matching TRBD1. Losses at the gene ends were 0 bases for V and 4 bases for J; bases not matched to a gene: 2. Germline V gene sequence: CDR1 SGHDT, CDR2 YYEEEE. This CDR3 region has 14 residues. CDR3 nucleotides: TGTGCCAGCAGCTTGGGGGACAGGTCCTATGGCTACACCTTC. Its translation is CASSLGDRSYGYTF.

V usage is TRBV11-2 and J usage is TRBJ2-3; the match to TRBD2 covers 8 bases. Unmatched junction bases numbered 4, after V lost 5 bases and J lost 0 bases. Germline-derived CDR1 and CDR2 are SGHAT and FQNNGV. The CDR3 spans 15 residues. CDR3 nucleotide sequence: TGTGCCAGCAGCACCAGCGGGAGTAGCACAGATACGCAGTATTTT. Protein sequence: CASSTSGSSTDTQYF.

J is TRBJ1-5 and V is TRBV18; TRBD1 aligns across 9 bases. The CDR3 is 16 residues long. The germline gives CDR1 KGHSH, CDR2 LQKENI. V was clipped by 1 base and J by 7 bases; unmatched bases: 8. The CDR3 is CASSPLARDRGQPQHF. As DNA, the CDR3 is TGTGCCAGCTCACCACTGGCACGAGACAGGGGGCAGCCCCAGCATTTT.

The rearrangement joins TRBV10-3 to TRBJ2-2, with 9 bases aligning to TRBD1. Germline V lookup: CDR1 ENHRY, CDR2 SYGVKD. The CDR3 has 16 residues. V gave up 9 bases and J gave up 3 bases; unmatched junction bases: 11. CDR3 DNA: TGTGCCATTACCCCGGGACAGGGCTTGTACACCGGGGAGCTGTTTTTT. Translation: CAITPGQGLYTGELFF.

The V gene is TRBV24-1, the J gene TRBJ2-3; no definite D call. The germline V and J ends were trimmed by 3 bases and 2 bases, with 8 bases remaining between them. The germline CDR1 and CDR2 sequences are KGHDR and SFDVKD. The CDR3 consists of 14 residues. This CDR3 reads CATSDPRFTDTQYF. The CDR3 nucleotides read TGTGCCACCAGTGATCCCAGGTTCACAGATACGCAGTATTTT.

The chain recombines TRBV2 with TRBJ2-5; 9 bases align to TRBD2. Germline V lookup: CDR1 SNHLY, CDR2 FYNNEI. Losses at the gene ends were 2 bases for V and 4 bases for J; bases not matched to a gene: 14. This CDR3 spans 18 amino acids. The CDR3 DNA is TGTGCCAGCAGTGAAAAAAGCTTGCGGGGGGGCCTTCGAGAGACCCAGTACTTC. Translated: CASSEKSLRGGLRETQYF.

The V and J genes are TRBV5-1 and TRBJ2-3; weak D call: TRBD2 (6 bases). The germline V gene has CDR1 SGHRS and CDR2 YFSETQ. The CDR3 is made up of 14 amino acids. In DNA, the CDR3 is TGCTCTTCTTCCTATGGGGGGTTCGCGGATACGCAGTATTTT. Translating it yields CSSSYGGFADTQYF.

The chain links TRBV9 to TRBJ2-1, with 8 bases matching TRBD2. Germline lookup yields CDR1 SGDLS and CDR2 YYNGEE. This CDR3 spans 15 amino acids. V was clipped by 1 base and J by 5 bases; unmatched bases: 5. The DNA of the CDR3 is TGTGCCAGCAGCGTACTGAGCGGGGGCCACAATGAGCAGTTCTTC. This encodes CASSVLSGGHNEQFF. The entire variable domain, with the rest obtained from reference TRBV9 and TRBJ2-1, is as follows: DSGVTQTPKHLITATGQRVTLRCSPRSGDLSVYWYQQSLDQGLQFLIQYYNGEERAKGNILERFSAQQFPDLHSELNLSSLELGDSALYFCASSVLSGGHNEQFFGPGTRLTVL.

This clone is a singleton in its sample. The chain uses TRBV19 and TRBJ2-3; D gene unclear. V was trimmed by 7 bases and J by 1 base, leaving 12 bases between them. Germline V gene sequence: CDR1 LNHDA, CDR2 SQIVND (reference sequence). The CDR3 has 14 amino acids. The CDR3 DNA reads TGTGCCAGTACTGAAGCGAAAGGCACAGATACGCAGTATTTT. Amino acid sequence: CASTEAKGTDTQYF.

In this sample, this clone turned up once. The V call is TRBV6-5, the J call TRBJ2-1, with TRBD2 matching 9 bases. The CDR3 runs to 15 residues. Trimming cost V 6 bases and J 4 bases; bases outside gene matches: 7. CDR1 and CDR2 (germline): MNHEY, SVGAGI. In nucleotides, the CDR3 is TGTGCCAGCAGAAGGAGCGGGGGGCCATACAATGAGCAGTTCTTC. Protein product: CASRRSGGPYNEQFF.